These 23 T cell receptor beta chains originate from one sample sequenced in a study of T cell repertoires in cytomegalovirus infection. Each CDR3 protein gets one entry after TCRdb re-called the reads with MiXCR. In the table there are around 450,000 distinct CDR3 sequences, approximately 30% of which are singletons. The sample consisted of PBMCs. The receptor set was obtained from a human donor in good health (CMV status not recorded). Some clones in this sample may be carry-over from other donors' samples.

This clonotype has a count of ten or more. V usage is TRBV7-8 and J usage is TRBJ2-5; no clear D. V was trimmed by 5 bases and J by 5 bases, leaving 18 bases between them. Germline lookup yields CDR1 SGHVS and CDR2 FQNEAQ. This CDR3 is built from 15 residues. Written as DNA, the CDR3 is TGTGCCAGCAGCCCCGGCCCCCGGCCCCAGGAGACCCAGTACTTC. The encoded protein is CASSPGPRPQETQYF.

The chain carries TRBV20-1 and TRBJ2-4; 7 bases align to TRBD1. V trimming: 6 bases; J trimming: 0 bases; junction bases outside the gene matches: 23. The CDR3 totals 20 residues. From germline, CDR1 is DFQATT and CDR2 SNEGSKA (reference sequence). The CDR3 region has the DNA TGCAGTGCCGTCACCGGGCCGGGACAGAAAAAACATATAGCCAAAAACATTCAGTACTTC. It encodes CSAVTGPGQKKHIAKNIQYF.

The chain links TRBV7-9 to TRBJ1-2, with 7 bases identical to TRBD1. Per the germline V gene, CDR1 is SEHNR and CDR2 is FQNEAQ (reference sequence). The length of the CDR3 is 12 residues. The J segment lost 4 bases and the V segment lost 8 bases, leaving 4 bases of the junction unmatched. The CDR3 region has the DNA TGTGCCAGCCTTAGGGACAGCTATGGCTACACCTTC. As protein: CASLRDSYGYTF.

In DNA, the CDR3 is TGTGCCAGCAGCCAAGACAGTAATCAAGAGACCCAGTACTTC. Protein sequence: CASSQDSNQETQYF. The chain carries TRBV6-2 or TRBV6-3 and TRBJ2-5, with D maybe TRBD1 (5 bases). The ends were cut back, 6 bases at V and 2 bases at J, with 13 bases in the middle. The CDR3 has 14 amino acids. Germline V gives CDR1 MNHEY, CDR2 SVGEGT.

Of note for this clonotype: A read error may produce the germline difference seen at one junction end. CDR3 sequence reads: CASSPTGLSVGDEQFF. In nucleotides, the CDR3 is TGTGCAAGCAGCCCTACAGGACTTAGCGTGGGGGATGAGCAGTTCTTC. The chain combines TRBV6-5 with TRBJ2-1, with D perhaps TRBD1 or TRBD2 (5 bases each). Germline-derived CDR1 and CDR2 are MNHEY and SVGAGI. This CDR3 contains 16 residues.

The V and J genes are TRBV11-2 and TRBJ2-3; TRBD2 might be the D (6 bases). Germline CDR1 and CDR2: SGHAT and FQNNGV. V lost 5 bases and J lost 7, with 19 bases in between. The CDR3 has 15 residues. CDR3 bases: TGTGCCAGCAGCCCTGGGGCGGGGACCGCCCATACGCAGTATTTT. Translating it yields CASSPGAGTAHTQYF. Supplemented by reference TRBV11-2 and TRBJ2-3, the full variable domain reads EAGVAQSPRYKIIEKRQSVAFWCNPISGHATLYWYQQILGQGPKLLIQFQNNGVVDDSQLPKDRFSAERLKGVDSTLKIQPAKLEDSAVYLCASSPGAGTAHTQYFGPGTRLTVL.

This chain's CDR3 is CASGALSSGANVLTF. CDR3 sequence (DNA): TGTGCCAGCGGAGCTCTCAGCTCTGGGGCCAACGTCCTGACTTTC. The rearrangement uses TRBV2 and TRBJ2-6; D gene unclear. V lost 8 bases, J lost 0 bases, and 11 bases lay in between. Germline V CDR1 and CDR2: SNHLY, FYNNEI. There are 15 residues in the CDR3. The variable domain in full, with the rest retrieved from reference TRBV2 and TRBJ2-6, is EPEVTQTPSHQVTQMGQEVILRCVPISNHLYFYWYRQILGQKVEFLVSFYNNEISEKSEIFDDQFSVERPDGSNFTLKIRSTKLEDSAMYFCASGALSSGANVLTFGAGSRLTVL.

The chain has TRBV20-1 and TRBJ2-1, with 8 positions matching TRBD2. With 5 bases clipped from V and 10 bases from J, the junction kept 19 bases outside the gene matches. From germline, CDR1 is DFQATT and CDR2 SNEGSKA (reference sequence). CDR3 size: 16 residues. This chain's CDR3 is CSARPSRRGGPVEQFF. The CDR3 nucleotides are TGCAGTGCTCGACCCTCCCGTCGGGGGGGCCCTGTGGAGCAGTTCTTC.

This clonotype was detected only a few times. The rearrangement links TRBV27 to TRBJ2-7; TRBD1 matches at 11 bases. From germline, CDR1 is MNHEY and CDR2 SMNVEV (reference sequence). Unmatched junction bases numbered 6, after V lost 2 bases and J lost 3 bases. The CDR3 has 16 residues. The CDR3 DNA is TGTGCCAGCAGTTTACCGCCGGGACAGGGGGTCTACGAGCAGTACTTC. Protein product: CASSLPPGQGVYEQYF.

V usage is TRBV6-5 and J usage is TRBJ2-4; tentatively, D is TRBD1 (5 bases). The CDR3 runs 15 residues. Trimming stripped 0 bases from V and 3 bases from J, with 9 bases between. The germline CDR1 and CDR2 sequences are MNHEY and SVGAGI. CDR3: CASSYSIQGKNIQYF. The CDR3 nucleotides are TGTGCCAGCAGTTACTCGATTCAGGGCAAAAACATTCAGTACTTC.

This clonotype has a handful of counts. The chain joins TRBV4-1 to TRBJ2-7, with D unclear. This CDR3 spans 13 amino acids. Germline CDR1 MGHRA, CDR2 YSYEKL. V dropped 0 bases and J dropped 4 bases, with 7 bases sitting between them. CDR3 sequence: CASSQESGYEQYF. The CDR3 coding sequence is TGCGCCAGCAGCCAAGAGTCAGGTTACGAGCAGTACTTC.

The rearrangement links TRBV27 to TRBJ2-2; 8 bases agree with TRBD1. V lost 7 bases, J lost 6 bases, and 4 bases stayed unmatched. The CDR3 spans 13 residues. Germline V gives CDR1 MNHEY, CDR2 SMNVEV (reference sequence). The CDR3 DNA follows: TGTGCCAGCAAAAACAGGGGGGCCGGGGAGCTGTTTTTT. Translated: CASKNRGAGELFF.

This clonotype was observed at least ten times. The V call is TRBV6-2 or TRBV6-3, the J call TRBJ1-1, with D possibly being TRBD1 (6 bases). Germline-derived CDR1 and CDR2 are MNHEY and SVGEGT. Between the trimmed V and J ends, which lost 5 bases and 8 bases, there was a span of 18 bases. This CDR3 has 14 residues. CDR3: CASSPIARQGEAFF. CDR3 nucleotides: TGTGCCAGCAGTCCCATCGCCAGGCAGGGGGAAGCTTTCTTT.

The V gene is TRBV6-5, the J gene TRBJ2-7, with 9 bases fitting TRBD2. The CDR3 extends over 16 amino acids. CDR1 MNHEY and CDR2 SVGAGI come from the germline V gene. Trimming took 0 bases from V and 2 from J; bases not matched to a gene: 5. DNA for the CDR3: TGTGCCAGCAGTTACTCTAGCGGGGGCCAAACCTACGAGCAGTACTTC. It specifies CASSYSSGGQTYEQYF.

Of note for this clonotype: At one boundary the junction diverges from the germline segment, which might be a read error. The chain is built from TRBV7-2 and TRBJ2-5; 11 positions agree with TRBD2. Germline assignment: CDR1 SGHTA and CDR2 FQGNSA. This CDR3 is 17 amino acids long. CDR3 amino acids: CASSSSRLAGNQETKSF. Written as DNA, the CDR3 is TGTGCCAGCAGCTCCTCCCGACTAGCGGGGAACCAAGAGACCAAGTCCTTC. Full variable domain (rest looked up from reference TRBV7-2 and TRBJ2-5): GAGVSQSPSNKVTEKGKDVELRCDPISGHTALYWYRQSLGQGLEFLIYFQGNSAPDKSGLPSDRFSAERTGGSVSTLTIQRTQQEDSAVYLCASSSSRLAGNQETKSFGPGTRLLVL.

Notes on this clonotype: A read error is possible here, since a much larger clone lies one base away. This chain's CDR3 is CASSLGLSGGSYEQYF. The CDR3 region has the DNA TGTGCCAGCAGCTTAGGACTATCGGGGGGCTCCTACGAGCAGTACTTC. The chain has TRBV7-2 and TRBJ2-7; 7 bases match TRBD2. J was trimmed by 0 bases and V by 1 base; bases with no gene match: 6. CDR3 size: 16 residues. Germline V CDR1 and CDR2: SGHTA, FQGNSA.

The rearrangement joins TRBV20-1 to TRBJ1-1; D remains unclear. Deletions cut 0 bases from V and 5 bases from J, with 16 bases between. The CDR3 covers 15 residues. Germline assignment: CDR1 DFQATT and CDR2 SNEGSKA (reference sequence). CDR3 residues: CSARDRARLRTEAFF. The CDR3 coding sequence is TGCAGTGCTAGAGACCGTGCCCGCCTCCGGACTGAAGCTTTCTTT.

The chain employs TRBV6-5 and TRBJ2-7; TRBD1 is a possible D gene (7 bases). The V and J ends lost 0 bases and 2 bases respectively, with 14 bases between them. The CDR3 length is 16 residues. Germline loops: CDR1 MNHEY, CDR2 SVGAGI. Here the CDR3 reads CASSYSSGGSAYEQYF. The CDR3 DNA follows: TGTGCCAGCAGTTACTCGTCAGGGGGGTCCGCCTACGAGCAGTACTTC.

The J gene is TRBJ2-1, the V gene TRBV2; 7 bases are shared with TRBD2. The germline V gene has CDR1 SNHLY and CDR2 FYNNEI. Losses at the gene ends were 5 bases for V and 0 bases for J; bases not matched to a gene: 1. The CDR3 extends over 14 amino acids. The CDR3 loop is CASSREASYNEQFF. The CDR3 nucleotides read TGTGCCAGCAGTCGGGAGGCCTCCTACAATGAGCAGTTCTTC.

This clonotype was observed a handful of times. This rearrangement joins TRBV7-8 to TRBJ1-5; 9 bases agree with TRBD1. Losses at the gene ends were 1 base for V and 4 bases for J; bases not matched to a gene: 8. The germline CDR1 and CDR2 sequences are SGHVS and FQNEAQ. The CDR3 is 17 residues long. CDR3 DNA: TGTGCCAGCAGCTTAGGGCGGCGGGGACAGGGAAATCAGCCCCAGCATTTT. This encodes CASSLGRRGQGNQPQHF.

A few counts support this clonotype. The rearrangement joins TRBV12-3 or TRBV12-4 to TRBJ1-3; D ambiguous. This CDR3 region has 11 residues. V was cut by 4 bases and J by 9 bases, with 7 bases left in between. This CDR3 is CASSSYSTIYF. In nucleotides, the CDR3 is TGTGCCAGCAGTTCCTACAGCACCATATATTTT.

The chain links TRBV12-3 or TRBV12-4 to TRBJ2-6; D call uncertain. This CDR3 region has 12 residues. CDR3 amino acids: CAAGSGANVLTF. The CDR3 DNA follows: TGTGCTGCCGGGTCTGGGGCCAACGTCCTGACTTTC.

This clonotype was recorded many times. The chain has TRBV7-8 and TRBJ1-1; 10 bases match TRBD1. Germline V gives CDR1 SGHVS, CDR2 FQNEAQ. The CDR3 has 15 amino acids. V shed 5 bases, J shed 4 bases, and the junction held 7 bases outside the gene matches. CDR3 protein: CASSPQTGGITEAFF. CDR3 nucleotides: TGTGCCAGCAGCCCTCAGACAGGGGGCATCACTGAAGCTTTCTTT.